The next 5 T cell receptor beta chains were all read from a single sample in a study of radiation and T cells in renal cell carcinoma. Time point in this sample: blood 2 weeks post-SBRT. Treatment: 15 Gy SBRT to primary tumor, nephrectomy 4 weeks later. Only in-frame clones appear in the TCRdb table, and some are missing; sequencing was by immunoSEQ multiplex PCR. Found here are about 65,000 clones, around 80% of them singletons; the top ten hold over 6%. The starting material was blood, obtained from a patient whose treatment included radiotherapy and nephrectomy. The source is a man in his sixties with renal cell carcinoma.

The rearrangement joins TRBV6-5 to TRBJ2-7; 8 bases agree with TRBD1. The ends lost 6 bases at V and 7 bases at J; junction bases unmatched: 5. Germline-derived CDR1 and CDR2 are MNHEY and SVGAGI. The CDR3 is 12 amino acids. The CDR3 DNA follows: TGTGCCAGCAGCCTCAGGGGGCAAGAGCAGTACTTC. Amino acid sequence: CASSLRGQEQYF.

This chain uses TRBV10-3 with TRBJ2-2; 10 bases are a match to TRBD1. CDR3 size: 14 residues. With V trimmed by 6 bases and J by 7 bases, 5 bases remained unmatched. Germline CDR1 is ENHRY and CDR2 is SYGVKD. The CDR3 protein is CAISVGQGDGELFF. The CDR3 DNA is TGTGCCATCAGCGTTGGACAGGGGGACGGGGAGCTGTTTTTT.

The chain is built from TRBV11-3 and TRBJ2-6, with 8 bases matching TRBD1. CDR1 is SGHNT, CDR2 YENEEA, per germline. The CDR3 contains 16 residues. Germline trimming cut 8 bases from V and 0 bases from J; bases unmatched to any gene: 6. CDR3 sequence reads: CASPQGASSGANVLTF. DNA of the CDR3: TGTGCCAGCCCCCAGGGGGCGAGCTCTGGGGCCAACGTCCTGACTTTC.

The chain employs TRBV18 and TRBJ1-3; 8 bases are a match to TRBD1. After removal of 9 bases from V and 8 bases from J, the junction contained 12 bases not matched to a gene. The CDR3 is 14 amino acids. Germline V CDR1 and CDR2: KGHSH, LQKENI. CDR3 residues: CARAGGQVCHTIYF. The CDR3 DNA reads TGTGCCAGGGCAGGGGGACAGGTGTGCCACACCATATATTTT.

V gene TRBV4-1 combines with J gene TRBJ1-5, with TRBD1 matching 9 bases. Trimming took 0 bases from V and 3 from J; bases not matched to a gene: 9. The CDR3 spans 18 residues. Germline V gene sequence: CDR1 MGHRA, CDR2 YSYEKL. The CDR3 region has the DNA TGCGCCAGCAGCCAAGATTGGTACAGGGGGCAATACAATCAGCCCCAGCATTTT. Amino acid sequence: CASSQDWYRGQYNQPQHF.